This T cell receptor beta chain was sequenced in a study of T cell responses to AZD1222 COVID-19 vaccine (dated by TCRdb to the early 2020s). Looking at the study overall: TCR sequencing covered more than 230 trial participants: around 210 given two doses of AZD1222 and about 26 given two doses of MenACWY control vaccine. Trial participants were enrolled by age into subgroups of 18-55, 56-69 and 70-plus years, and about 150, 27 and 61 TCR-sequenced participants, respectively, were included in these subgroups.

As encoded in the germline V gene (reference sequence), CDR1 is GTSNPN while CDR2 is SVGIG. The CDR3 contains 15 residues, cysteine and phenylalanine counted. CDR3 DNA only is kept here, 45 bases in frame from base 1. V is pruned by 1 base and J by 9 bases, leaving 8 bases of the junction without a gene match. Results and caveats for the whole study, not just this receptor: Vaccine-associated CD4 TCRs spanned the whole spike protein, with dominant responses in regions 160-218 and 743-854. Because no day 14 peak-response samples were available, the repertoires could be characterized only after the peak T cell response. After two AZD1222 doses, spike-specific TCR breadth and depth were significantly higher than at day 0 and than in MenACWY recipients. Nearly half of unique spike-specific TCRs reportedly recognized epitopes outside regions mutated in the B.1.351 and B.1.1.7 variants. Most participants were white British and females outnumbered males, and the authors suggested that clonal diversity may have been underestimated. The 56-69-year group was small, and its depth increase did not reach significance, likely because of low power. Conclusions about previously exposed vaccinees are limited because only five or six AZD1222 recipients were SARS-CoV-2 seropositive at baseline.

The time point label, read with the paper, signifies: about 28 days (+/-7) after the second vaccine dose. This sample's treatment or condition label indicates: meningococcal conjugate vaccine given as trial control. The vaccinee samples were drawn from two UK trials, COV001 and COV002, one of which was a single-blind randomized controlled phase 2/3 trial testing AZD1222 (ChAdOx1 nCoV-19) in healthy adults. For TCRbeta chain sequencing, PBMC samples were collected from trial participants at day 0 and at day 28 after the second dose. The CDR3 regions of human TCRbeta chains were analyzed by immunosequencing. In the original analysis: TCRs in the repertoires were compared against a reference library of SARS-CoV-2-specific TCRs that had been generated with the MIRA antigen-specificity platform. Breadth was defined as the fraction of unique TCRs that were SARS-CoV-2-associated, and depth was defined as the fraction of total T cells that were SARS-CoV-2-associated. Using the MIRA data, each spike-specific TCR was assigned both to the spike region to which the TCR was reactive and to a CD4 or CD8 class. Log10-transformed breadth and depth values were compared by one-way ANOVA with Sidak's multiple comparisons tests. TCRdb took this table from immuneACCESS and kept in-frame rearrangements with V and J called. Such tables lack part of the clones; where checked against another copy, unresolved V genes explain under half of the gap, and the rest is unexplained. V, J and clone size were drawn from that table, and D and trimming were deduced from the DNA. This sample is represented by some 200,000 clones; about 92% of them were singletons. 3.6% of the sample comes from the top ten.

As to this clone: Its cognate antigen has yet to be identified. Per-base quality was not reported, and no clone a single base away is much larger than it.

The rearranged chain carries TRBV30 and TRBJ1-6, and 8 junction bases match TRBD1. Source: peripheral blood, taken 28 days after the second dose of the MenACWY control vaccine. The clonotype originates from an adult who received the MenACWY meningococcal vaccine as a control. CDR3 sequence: CAWSAQGGLGSPLHF. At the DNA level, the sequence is TGTGCCTGGAGTGCACAGGGGGGATTGGGTTCACCCCTCCACTTT.